This note documents a single TCR beta chain sequence. This clonotype was counted only a few times. Its recognized antigen is unknown. There are no base qualities to consult, and no much larger clone falls within one base. Per the germline V gene, SGHVS is the CDR1 and FQNEAQ is the CDR2. There are 18 amino acids in the CDR3, from cysteine to phenylalanine inclusive. The entry retains the CDR3 DNA only, 54 bases that are in frame from base 1. V is cut back by 2 bases and J by 2 bases, with 14 bases in the junction unmatched. The data were obtained in a study of response to subunit inactivated influenza vaccine (dated by TCRdb to 2017 to 2018). Background for the entire study: Deep quantitative profiling of the T cell receptor repertoire was used in the study to follow responses to a trivalent subunit inactivated influenza vaccine.

Study-wide conclusions, independent of this receptor: The authors proposed that each seasonal influenza vaccination may bring in only a limited number of new T cells.

To prepare the library, RT-PCR was applied. Sequencing relied on an Illumina HiSeq 2500. TCRdb cleaned the public reads at Q25 with fastp, built clones with MiXCR and kept in-frame beta chains. For every CDR3 protein sequence, its rows merge into one entry that carries the most common genes and DNA. For this sample there are approximately 500,000 distinct CDR3 sequences; roughly a quarter appear just once. The ten largest make up 2.5% to 3% of the sample. The same specimen was also included in a second study, on T cells expressing NK-cell markers. As that second study puts it: TCR beta cDNA libraries were made by 5'RACE template switching that added a universal primer site and unique molecular identifiers. Three sorted T-cell subsets (CD3+CD56+NKG2C+, CD3+CD56+NKG2C- and CD3+CD56-NKG2C+) from seven to nine donors had their TCR beta-chain repertoires profiled. Of the eight sequenced donors, seven were found to be HCMV-seropositive and one was found to be HCMV-seronegative. To restrict sorting to alphabetaTCR-expressing T cells, an anti-gammadeltaTCR antibody was added in several experiments. In six donors, the dominant CD3+CD56+NKG2C+ clonotypes were among the top 10 CD8+ clonotypes and accounted for roughly 1.0-7.5% of CD8+ T cells. Those dominant clonotypes were again the most abundant among CD3+CD56-NKG2C+ cells in four donors, at about 25-60.1%. Whether the expanded NKG2C-expressing T cell clones were specific for HCMV antigens remained unclear. The eight sequenced donors were randomly selected healthy volunteers, three men and five women. To determine HCMV serostatus, a commercial ELISA kit was used to detect HCMV-specific IgG in serum. Ficoll density gradient centrifugation was used to isolate peripheral blood mononuclear cells from blood. Magnetic immunoseparation with Miltenyi isolation kits was used to isolate CD4+ and CD8+ T cells from PBMC. Priming for cDNA synthesis came from the TCR beta constant segment, and two successive PCR amplification steps followed. The libraries were sequenced on Illumina HiSeq 2000/2500, MiSeq or NextSeq, producing 2 x 150 bp reads. Reads were demultiplexed and grouped by UMI with MIGEC, and clonotypes were assembled and quantified with MiTCR. To exclude erroneous sequences, only TCR cDNA sequences supported by at least two reads were retained. Downstream repertoire analysis used the tcR package, and clonotypes were matched across fractions by CDR3 nucleotide sequence plus V segment. VDJmatch was used to annotate antigen specificity against VDJdb, with one amino acid substitution in CDR3 permitted.

This receptor was obtained from a man in his forties or fifties who received an inactivated influenza vaccine. Donor details come from another sample of the same person, matched by shared clones. The sequenced sample was CD4+ T cells sorted from PBMCs, obtained about 13 days after vaccination. The chain joins TRBV7-8 to TRBJ1-2, with 7 bases aligning to TRBD1. The sequenced DNA: TGTGCCAGCAGCTTACGTTTCGTGAGGGGGCCGGGAAACTATGGCTACACCTTC. Its protein is CASSLRFVRGPGNYGYTF.